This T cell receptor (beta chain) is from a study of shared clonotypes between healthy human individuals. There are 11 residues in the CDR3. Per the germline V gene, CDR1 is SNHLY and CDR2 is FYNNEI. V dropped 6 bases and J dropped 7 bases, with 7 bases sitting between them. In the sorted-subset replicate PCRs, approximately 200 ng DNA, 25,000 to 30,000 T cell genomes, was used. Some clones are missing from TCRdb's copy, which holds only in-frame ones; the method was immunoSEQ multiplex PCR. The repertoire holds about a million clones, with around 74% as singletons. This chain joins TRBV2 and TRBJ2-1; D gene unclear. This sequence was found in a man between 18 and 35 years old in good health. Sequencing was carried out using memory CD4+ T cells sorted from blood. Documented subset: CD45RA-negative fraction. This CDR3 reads CASRENNEQFF. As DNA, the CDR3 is TGTGCCAGCAGAGAAAATAATGAGCAGTTCTTC.